The rows below give T cell receptor beta chains drawn from one sample of a study of cytomegalovirus exposure and HLA in healthy donors. Generated by immunoSEQ multiplex PCR, the TCRdb table keeps only in-frame clones and is missing some. The sample shows over 130,000 clones, about four fifths of them seen only once. The sequencing input was PBMCs. The receptors shown here come from a man aged 50-59 years in good health and CMV-seropositive. The CDR3 runs from the conserved cysteine through the conserved F or W. Each record gives: J gene, clone size, CDR3 length, D gene, V gene, CDR3 DNA, CDR3 protein. D genes are given only for firm matches. A row's size may be missing; if present it is once, few, many or a size class.

TRBJ1-2	.	15	TRBD1	TRBV5-6	TGTGCCAGCAGCTACCAGGGGGCCCCCAACTATGGCTACACCTTC	CASSYQGAPNYGYTF
TRBJ2-5	few	15	.	TRBV9	TGTGCCAGCAGCCGCGGAGGGAGTGGCCAAGAGACCCAGTACTTC	CASSRGGSGQETQYF
TRBJ2-2	.	16	.	TRBV2	TGTGCCAGCAGTGAAAGTAGCGGAGTGAACACCGGGGAGCTGTTTTTT	CASSESSGVNTGELFF
TRBJ2-7	.	14	TRBD2	TRBV5-1	TGCGCCAGCAGCAGTACTAGCGGATACTACGAGCAGTACTTC	CASSSTSGYYEQYF
TRBJ2-1	.	19	TRBD2	TRBV28	TGTGCCAGCAGTTTAAGTAGGCATAGGGGCGGGAGTGGCTACAATGAGCAGTTCTTC	CASSLSRHRGGSGYNEQFF
TRBJ2-7	.	13	TRBD2	TRBV19	TGTGCCAGTGGGACTAGCGTCACCCACGAGCAGTACTTC	CASGTSVTHEQYF
TRBJ2-3	.	15	TRBD1	TRBV6-5	TGTGCCAGCAGTTACTCCGGGACAGAGACAGATACGCAGTATTTT	CASSYSGTETDTQYF
TRBJ2-7	once	14	.	TRBV10-3	TGTGCCACTTTGGCCGGACAAGCATCCTACGAGCAGTACTTC	CATLAGQASYEQYF
TRBJ2-7	once	18	TRBD2	TRBV4-1	TGCGCCAGCAGCCAAGAAGGGACGGGAGCGGGAGAATCCTACGAGCAGTACTTC	CASSQEGTGAGESYEQYF
TRBJ2-7	.	14	TRBD1	TRBV10-3	TGTGCCATCAGTGCTGGACAGGGCTCCTACGAGCAGTACTTC	CAISAGQGSYEQYF
TRBJ2-7	.	14	.	TRBV5-4	TGTGCCAGCAGCCTGGCCGGGACAACCTACGAGCAGTACTTC	CASSLAGTTYEQYF
TRBJ2-7	.	11	TRBD1	TRBV11-2	TGTGCCAGCAGCTTAGGGACAGGGATCCACTTC	CASSLGTGIHF
TRBJ2-7	.	14	TRBD2	TRBV6-1	TGTGCCAGCAGTGGGCTAGCGGCCTCCTACGAGCAGTACTTC	CASSGLAASYEQYF
TRBJ2-1	.	15	TRBD2	TRBV6-1	TGTGCCAGCAGTTCACTAGCGGGAGGGTACAATGAGCAGTTCTTC	CASSSLAGGYNEQFF
TRBJ1-4	.	15	TRBD1	TRBV5-8	TGTGCCAGCAGCAGCAGGGGGCACGCTAATGAAAAACTGTTTTTT	CASSSRGHANEKLFF
TRBJ2-3	.	16	.	TRBV10-3	TGTGCCATCAGTGAGTCTGGGCGGGCTAGCACAGATACGCAGTATTTT	CAISESGRASTDTQYF
TRBJ2-7	once	15	.	TRBV5-1	TGCGCCAGCAGCTTCAGACAGGAGCTCTCCTACGAGCAGTACTTC	CASSFRQELSYEQYF
TRBJ2-3	.	16	.	TRBV28	TGTGCCAGCAGTTTAGGTAGCTGGAATAGCACAGATACGCAGTATTTT	CASSLGSWNSTDTQYF
TRBJ1-5	.	12	.	TRBV7-9	TGTTCCAGCAGCTTAGTTACTGAGCCCCAGCATTTT	CSSSLVTEPQHF
TRBJ2-7	.	13	.	TRBV28	TGTGCCAGCAGTCGAGAAGTATCCTACGAGCAGTACTTC	CASSREVSYEQYF
TRBJ2-1	.	15	TRBD2	TRBV30	TGTGCCTGGAGTCCAACTAGCGGATTATACAATGAGCAGTTCTTC	CAWSPTSGLYNEQFF
TRBJ1-1	.	14	.	TRBV28	TGTGCCAGCAGTTACATACCAGGGCGCACTGAAGCTTTCTTT	CASSYIPGRTEAFF
TRBJ1-1	few	13	.	TRBV4-1	TGCGCCAGCAGCCCTCCTATTGGCACTGAAGCTTTCTTT	CASSPPIGTEAFF
TRBJ2-6	few	14	.	TRBV6-5	TGTGCCAGCAGTTCACAGGGTAGGGCCAACGTCCTGACTTTC	CASSSQGRANVLTF
TRBJ2-3	.	15	.	TRBV5-6	TGTGCCAGCAGCTTGCTTCTCGTTAGCACAGATACGCAGTATTTT	CASSLLLVSTDTQYF
TRBJ2-3	.	19	TRBD2	TRBV4-1	TGCGCCAGCAGCCAAGAGTCGCGACTAGCGGGAGGAACCACAGATACGCAGTATTTT	CASSQESRLAGGTTDTQYF
TRBJ2-3	.	12	.	TRBV11-2	TGTGCCAGCAGCTTCTTAACAGATACGCAGTATTTT	CASSFLTDTQYF
TRBJ1-5	.	16	TRBD1	TRBV7-9	TGTGCCAGCAGCTTAGTTGGGACAGGGGGCGATCAGCCCCAGCATTTT	CASSLVGTGGDQPQHF
TRBJ1-1	.	12	.	TRBV11-2	TGTGCCAGCAGCTTAGATCGCACAGAAGCTTTCTTT	CASSLDRTEAFF